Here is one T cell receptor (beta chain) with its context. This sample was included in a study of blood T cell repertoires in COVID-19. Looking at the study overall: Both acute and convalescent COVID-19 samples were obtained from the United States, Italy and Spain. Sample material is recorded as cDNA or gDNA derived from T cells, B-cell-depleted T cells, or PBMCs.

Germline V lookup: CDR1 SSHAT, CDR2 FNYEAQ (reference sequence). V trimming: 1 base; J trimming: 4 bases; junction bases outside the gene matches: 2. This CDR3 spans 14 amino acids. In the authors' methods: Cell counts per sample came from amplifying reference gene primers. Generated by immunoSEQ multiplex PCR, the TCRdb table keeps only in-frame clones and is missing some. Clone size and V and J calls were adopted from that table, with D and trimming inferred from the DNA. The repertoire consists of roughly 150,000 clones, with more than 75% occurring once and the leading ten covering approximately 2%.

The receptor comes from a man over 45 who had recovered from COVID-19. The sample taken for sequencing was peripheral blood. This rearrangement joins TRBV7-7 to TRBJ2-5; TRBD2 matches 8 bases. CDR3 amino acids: CASSLDLAGETQYF. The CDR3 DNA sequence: TGTGCCAGCAGCTTAGACCTAGCGGGAGAGACCCAGTACTTC.